Listed below are T cell receptor beta chains from one sample, sequenced in a study of blood T cell repertoires in COVID-19. Profiled with immunoSEQ multiplex PCR; TCRdb holds only in-frame clones, not every one. The sample records 300,000 to 350,000 clones, about 93% being singletons. Sequencing was carried out using peripheral blood. The receptors shown here come from a woman aged 25 to 39 with COVID-19, enrolled during active disease. The CDR3 runs from the conserved cysteine through the conserved F or W. A D gene is named only where the DNA matches it firmly. Clone size, where shown, is once, few, many, or a class for clones that have expanded.

j_call d_call v_call clone_size cdr3_nt cdr3_aa
TRBJ1-1 TRBD1 TRBV5-1 . TGCGCCAGCAGCCTAGGACAGGGTTGGACTGAAGCTTTCTTT CASSLGQGWTEAFF
TRBJ1-5 . TRBV19 once TGTGCCAGTACCTGGGGAGCTCAGCCCCAGCATTTT CASTWGAQPQHF
TRBJ1-1 . TRBV27 . TGTGCCAGCAGTCTTCTCAGGTCCCCTGAAGCTTTCTTT CASSLLRSPEAFF
TRBJ1-1 . TRBV19 . TGTGCCAGTAGTATAGGTGGGCTACTGAACACTGAAGCTTTCTTT CASSIGGLLNTEAFF
TRBJ1-4 . TRBV7-9 few TGTGCCAGCAGCCTTCCCCTCGGGGGAGATGAAAAACTGTTTTTT CASSLPLGGDEKLFF
TRBJ1-2 . TRBV7-2 . TGTGCCAGCAGCCCCGATGCGGCGATCGATAACTATGGCTACACCTTC CASSPDAAIDNYGYTF
TRBJ2-5 TRBD1 TRBV25-1 . TGTGCCAGCACCACTCTCCCGGGACAGGGGACAGAGACCCAGTACTTC CASTTLPGQGTETQYF
TRBJ1-1 . TRBV2 . TGTGCCAGCAGTGAAACAGCCTTGAACACTGAAGCTTTCTTT CASSETALNTEAFF
TRBJ2-1 TRBD2 TRBV11-2 . TGTGCCAGCAGCAGCCTAGCGGGAGGGCCGATATACAATGAGCAGTTCTTC CASSSLAGGPIYNEQFF
TRBJ1-2 TRBD1 TRBV5-1 . TGCGCCAGCAGCTTGGGACAGGGCCTGGGCTATGGCTACACCTTC CASSLGQGLGYGYTF
TRBJ2-3 TRBD1 TRBV6-5 . TGTGCCAGCAGTTTAAGACAGGGTCCAGATACGCAGTATTTT CASSLRQGPDTQYF
TRBJ1-5 . TRBV7-9 . TGTGCCAGCAGCTTACAAAGCAATCAGCCCCAGCATTTT CASSLQSNQPQHF
TRBJ2-1 TRBD2 TRBV28 . TGTGCCAGCAGTCGGACTAGCGGGATCTCCTACAATGAGCAGTTCTTC CASSRTSGISYNEQFF
TRBJ1-2 . TRBV6-2/TRBV6-3 . TGTGCCAGCAGTTACTCCGCGACACTCTATGGCTACACCTTC CASSYSATLYGYTF
TRBJ1-1 TRBD1 TRBV4-1 . TGCGCCAGCAGCCATCCCGACAGGGGCACTGAAGCTTTCTTT CASSHPDRGTEAFF
TRBJ1-4 . TRBV19 . TGTGCCAGTGGGCAGGGTAATCAAGGAAGTGAAAAACTGTTTTTT CASGQGNQGSEKLFF
TRBJ2-7 TRBD1 TRBV28 . TGTGCCAGCAGTTTGGGACAGGGAGGTTACGAGCAGTACTTC CASSLGQGGYEQYF
TRBJ1-1 . TRBV29-1 . TGCAGCGTTGAGTTGGGCAGGGCGTGGACTGAAGCTTTCTTT CSVELGRAWTEAFF
TRBJ2-1 TRBD2 TRBV10-3 . TGTGCCATCAGTGACAGACCATTAGTAGCGGGAGGGATCTACAATGAGCAGTTCTTC CAISDRPLVAGGIYNEQFF
TRBJ2-1 TRBD2 TRBV5-3 . TGTGCCAGAAGCTTGGGACTAGCGGGAGGGCCGGGGTCCTACAATGAGCAGTTCTTC CARSLGLAGGPGSYNEQFF